Only a few counts were recorded for the clone carrying this T cell receptor (beta chain). Its antigen is currently unknown. The data are from a study of Graves' ophthalmopathy and Graves' hyperthyroidism. Study at large: Before any treatment was given, at initial diagnosis, peripheral blood was collected.

V lost 0 bases to trimming and J lost 5 bases; unmatched junction nucleotides: 9. CDR1 and CDR2 from the germline V gene are DFQATT and SNEGSKA (reference sequence). The CDR3 contains 15 residues. The authors amplified TCR beta CDR3 regions, and they did so from RNA transcripts for repertoire sequencing. Investigators did first-round RT-PCR with HTBI primers, then second-round multiplex PCR. MiXCR was run by TCRdb on the multiplex PCR reads, yielding one entry per CDR3 protein. The sample lists 230,000 or so distinct CDR3 sequences; around 45% were seen once. Active ophthalmopathy (CAS at least 3, NOSPECS at least 4), lasting under 3 months. Study-level results: The blood repertoire also included most expanded thyroid clonotypes above 0.001 frequency.

The sample taken for sequencing was peripheral blood. The TCR sequence derives from an adult man with Graves' ophthalmopathy. This sequence joins TRBV20-1 and TRBJ2-5; TRBD1 aligns across 7 bases. CDR3 residues: CSARDPTGPGETQYF. CDR3 nucleotides: TGCAGTGCTAGAGATCCGACAGGGCCCGGGGAGACCCAGTACTTC.